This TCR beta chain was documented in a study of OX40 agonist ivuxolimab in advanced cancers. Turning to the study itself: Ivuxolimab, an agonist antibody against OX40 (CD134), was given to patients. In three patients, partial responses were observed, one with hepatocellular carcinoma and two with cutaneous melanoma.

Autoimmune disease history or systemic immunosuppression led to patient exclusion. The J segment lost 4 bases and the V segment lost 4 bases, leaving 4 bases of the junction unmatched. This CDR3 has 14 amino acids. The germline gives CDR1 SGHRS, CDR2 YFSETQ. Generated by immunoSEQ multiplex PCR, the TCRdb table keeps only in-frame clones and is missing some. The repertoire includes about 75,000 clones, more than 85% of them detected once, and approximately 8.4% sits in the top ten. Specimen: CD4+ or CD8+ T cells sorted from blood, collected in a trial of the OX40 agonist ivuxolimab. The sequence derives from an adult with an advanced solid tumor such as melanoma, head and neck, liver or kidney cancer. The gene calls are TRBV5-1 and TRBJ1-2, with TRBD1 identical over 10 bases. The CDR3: CASSMGQGIYGYTF. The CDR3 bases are TGCGCCAGCAGCATGGGACAGGGGATCTATGGCTACACCTTC.